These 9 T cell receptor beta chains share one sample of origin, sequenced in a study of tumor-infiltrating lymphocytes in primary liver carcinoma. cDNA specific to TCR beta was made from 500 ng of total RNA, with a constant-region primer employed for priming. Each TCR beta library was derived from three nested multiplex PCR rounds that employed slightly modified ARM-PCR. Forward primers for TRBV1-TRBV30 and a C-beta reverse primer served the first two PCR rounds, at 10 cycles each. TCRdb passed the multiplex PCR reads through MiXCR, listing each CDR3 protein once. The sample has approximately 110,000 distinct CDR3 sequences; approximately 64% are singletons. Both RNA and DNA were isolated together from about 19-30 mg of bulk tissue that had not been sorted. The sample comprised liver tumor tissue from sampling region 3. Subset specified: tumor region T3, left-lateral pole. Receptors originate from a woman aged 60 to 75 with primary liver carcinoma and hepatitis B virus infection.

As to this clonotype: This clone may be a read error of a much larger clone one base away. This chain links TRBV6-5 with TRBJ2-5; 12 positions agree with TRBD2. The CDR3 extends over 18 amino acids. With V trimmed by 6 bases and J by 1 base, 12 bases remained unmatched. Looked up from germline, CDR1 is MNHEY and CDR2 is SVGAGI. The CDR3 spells CASSLLHSSGRAQETQYF. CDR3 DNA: TGTGCCAGCAGCCTACTTCATTCTAGCGGGAGGGCCCAAGAGACCCAGTACTTC.

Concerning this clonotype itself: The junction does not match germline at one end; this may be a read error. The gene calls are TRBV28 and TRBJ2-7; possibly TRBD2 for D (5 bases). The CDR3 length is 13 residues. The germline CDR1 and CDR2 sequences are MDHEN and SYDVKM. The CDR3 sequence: CSSSTPAGYEQYF. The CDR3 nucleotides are TGTTCCAGCAGCACCCCTGCGGGCTACGAGCAGTACTTC.

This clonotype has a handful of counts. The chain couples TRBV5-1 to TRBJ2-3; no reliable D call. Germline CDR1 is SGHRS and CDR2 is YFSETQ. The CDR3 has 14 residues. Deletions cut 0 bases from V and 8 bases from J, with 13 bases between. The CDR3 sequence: CASSLVATTGTQYF. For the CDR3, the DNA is TGCGCCAGCAGCTTGGTCGCCACCACGGGTACGCAGTATTTT.

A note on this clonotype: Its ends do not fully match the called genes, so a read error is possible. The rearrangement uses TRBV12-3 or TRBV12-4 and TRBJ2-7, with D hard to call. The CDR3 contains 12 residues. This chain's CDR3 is CVSTIGQTEQYF. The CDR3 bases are TGTGTCAGCACCATAGGCCAAACCGAGCAGTACTTC.

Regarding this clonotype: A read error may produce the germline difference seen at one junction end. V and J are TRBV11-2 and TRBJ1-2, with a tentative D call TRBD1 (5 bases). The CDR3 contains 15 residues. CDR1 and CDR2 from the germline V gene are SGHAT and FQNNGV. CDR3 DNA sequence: TGTGCCAGTAGCTTAGAGGGGACCAGTGGCGGTGGATACACCTTC. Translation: CASSLEGTSGGGYTF.

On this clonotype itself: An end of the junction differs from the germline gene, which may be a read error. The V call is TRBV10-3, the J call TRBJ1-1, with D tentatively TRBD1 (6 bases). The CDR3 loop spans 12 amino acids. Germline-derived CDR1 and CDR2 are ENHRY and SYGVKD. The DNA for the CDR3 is TGTGCCGTCAGTGAATGGGGGGCTGAAGCTTCCTTT. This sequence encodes CAVSEWGAEASF.

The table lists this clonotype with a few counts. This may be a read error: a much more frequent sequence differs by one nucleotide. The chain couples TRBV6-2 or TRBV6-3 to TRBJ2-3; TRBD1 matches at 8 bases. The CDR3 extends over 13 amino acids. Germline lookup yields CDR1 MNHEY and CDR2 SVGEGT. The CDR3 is CASSGQGTDMQYF. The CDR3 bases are TGTGCCAGCAGTGGACAGGGCACAGATATGCAGTATTTT.

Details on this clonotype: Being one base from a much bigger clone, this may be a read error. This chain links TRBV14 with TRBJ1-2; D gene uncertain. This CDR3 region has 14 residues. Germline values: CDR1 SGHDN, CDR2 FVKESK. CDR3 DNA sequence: TGTGCCAGCAGCCAAGGTTATCCGGGAGATGGCTGCACCTTC. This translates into CASSQGYPGDGCTF.

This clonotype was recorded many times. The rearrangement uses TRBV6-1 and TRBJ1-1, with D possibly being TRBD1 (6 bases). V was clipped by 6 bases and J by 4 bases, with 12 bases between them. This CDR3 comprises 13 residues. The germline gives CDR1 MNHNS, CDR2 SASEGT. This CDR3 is CASSSQGLTEAFF. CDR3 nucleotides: TGTGCCAGCAGCTCACAGGGTCTCACTGAAGCTTTCTTT.